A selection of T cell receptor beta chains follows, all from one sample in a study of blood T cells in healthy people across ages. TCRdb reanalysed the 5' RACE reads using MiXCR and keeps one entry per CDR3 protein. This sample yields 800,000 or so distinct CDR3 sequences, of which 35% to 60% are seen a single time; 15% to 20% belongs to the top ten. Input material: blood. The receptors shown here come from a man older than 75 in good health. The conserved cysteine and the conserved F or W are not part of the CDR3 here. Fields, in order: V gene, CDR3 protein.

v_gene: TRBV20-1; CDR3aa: SAVPGPSYEQY
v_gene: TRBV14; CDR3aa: ASSQDSGGTSGRLDTQY
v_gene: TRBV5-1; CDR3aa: ASSAGTGGFSDTQY
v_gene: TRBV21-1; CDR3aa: ASSTHRSGRDYEQF
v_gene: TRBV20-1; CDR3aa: SVDANEQF
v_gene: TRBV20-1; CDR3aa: SARGPGGGLLAKNIQY
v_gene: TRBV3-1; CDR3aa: ASSQNAVGHPQH
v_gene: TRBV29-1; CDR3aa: SASPGLGSSYNEQF
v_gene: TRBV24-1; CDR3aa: ATSATTRSPYNEQF
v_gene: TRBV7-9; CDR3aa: ASSPPGQENYGHT
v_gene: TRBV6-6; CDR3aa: ASSGAEKDHNEQF
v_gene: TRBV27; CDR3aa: ASSLRTGGGKNIQY
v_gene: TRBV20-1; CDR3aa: SARDLKHNTGELF
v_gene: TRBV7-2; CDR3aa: ASSPAGTANSPLH
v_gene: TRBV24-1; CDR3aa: ATSDPRGRWDRAQETQY
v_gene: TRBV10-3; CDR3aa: AISHPTGGTEAF
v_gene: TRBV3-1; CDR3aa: ASSQGYLAGGGDTQY
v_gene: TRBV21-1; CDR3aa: ASSKDFGTGNNYGYT
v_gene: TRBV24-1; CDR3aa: ATSLSGSFHTDTQY
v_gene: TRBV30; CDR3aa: AWSVPPGGYEQY
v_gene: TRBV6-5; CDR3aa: ASSSGLATETQY
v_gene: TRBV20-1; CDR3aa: SASDPGVGPEQY
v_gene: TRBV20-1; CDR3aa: SASVRDNSPLH
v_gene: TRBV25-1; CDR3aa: ASSNIAPETGANVLT
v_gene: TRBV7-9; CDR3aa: ASSPTPDNSPLH
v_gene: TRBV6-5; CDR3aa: ASSYSGTTTGELF
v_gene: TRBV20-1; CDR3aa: SASDSQAF
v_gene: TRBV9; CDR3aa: ASSVGRAAYEQY
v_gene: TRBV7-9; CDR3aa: ASSSKQGPTYNEQF
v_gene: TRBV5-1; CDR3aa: ASADRAFPYEQY
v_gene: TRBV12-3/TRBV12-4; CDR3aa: ASSFGGLAGVGEQF
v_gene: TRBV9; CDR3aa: ASSVDLAPVGYT
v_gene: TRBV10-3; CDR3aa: AISVSGQGGYNEQF